This TCR beta chain was sequenced during a study of PD-1 blockade in classical Hodgkin lymphoma. Germline CDR1 is SGHRS and CDR2 is YFSETQ. The CDR3 is 15 amino acids. The V gene lost 5 bases and the J gene lost 1 base, with 14 bases spanning the gap. Method: immunoSEQ multiplex PCR; TCRdb's copy keeps in-frame clones and lacks some. The sample has more than 15,000 clones, about 81% seen once. Every patient experienced relapse after autologous stem cell transplantation, and brentuximab vedotin exposure varied. Sequencing used peripheral blood mononuclear cells (PBMCs), obtained at baseline. The rearrangement joins TRBV5-1 to TRBJ2-3; no clear D. The origin of this receptor is a human donor with classical Hodgkin lymphoma. The DNA for the CDR3 is TGCGCCAGCAGAAATGGGAACTCTGGCACAGATACGCAGTATTTT. It encodes CASRNGNSGTDTQYF.